This record concerns one TCR beta chain sequence. These data are taken from a study of blood T cell repertoires in COVID-19. Across the whole study: There were acute and convalescent COVID-19 samples, and they came from the United States, Italy and Spain. The analysed material was cDNA or gDNA that came from T cells, B-cell-depleted T cells, or PBMCs.

Authors' data handling: From reference gene primer amplification, estimates of nucleated cell counts were derived. TCRdb's table, derived via immunoSEQ multiplex PCR, lists solely in-frame clones and lacks some. That table is the source of V, J and clone size, and D and trimming were worked out from the DNA. The sample consists of 200,000 to 250,000 clones, around 83% of them appearing once. The trim removed 2 bases at V and 4 bases at J, leaving 9 bases unmatched. Germline CDR1 is SGHRS and CDR2 is YFSETQ. The CDR3 is made up of 18 amino acids. This TCR derives from a man in his forties or fifties who had recovered from COVID-19. The chain links TRBV5-1 to TRBJ2-1; 13 bases fit TRBD2. The specimen was peripheral blood. The CDR3 reads CASSFARTSGGLYNEQFF. DNA of the CDR3: TGCGCCAGCAGCTTCGCCAGGACTAGCGGGGGACTTTACAATGAGCAGTTCTTC.